This T cell receptor beta chain is drawn from a study of Graves' ophthalmopathy and Graves' hyperthyroidism. Using RNA transcripts, the TCR beta CDR3 regions were amplified. Second-round multiplex PCR followed a first-round RT-PCR using HTBI primers. TCRdb analysed the multiplex PCR reads with MiXCR anew, one entry per CDR3 protein. Of 300,000 to 500,000 distinct CDR3 sequences in the sample, roughly 14% were seen once. V gave up 0 bases and J gave up 2 bases; unmatched junction bases: 12. There are 20 residues in the CDR3. Per germline, CDR1 MGHDK and CDR2 SYGVNS. This clonotype has a count of ten or more.

This clonotype was sampled from a woman aged 18-29 years with stable Graves' hyperthyroidism. The sequencing sample was made of peripheral blood. The rearrangement joins TRBV25-1 to TRBJ2-5; TRBD2 matches 13 bases. CDR3 residues: CASSEYPGLAGEIFQETQYF. The CDR3 nucleotides read TGTGCCAGCAGTGAATACCCCGGACTAGCGGGGGAGATATTTCAAGAGACCCAGTACTTC. The entire variable domain, with the rest obtained from reference TRBV25-1 and TRBJ2-5, is as follows: EADIYQTPRYLVIGTGKKITLECSQTMGHDKMYWYQQDPGMELHLIHYSYGVNSTEKGDLSSESTVSRIRTEHFPLTLESARPSHTSQYLCASSEYPGLAGEIFQETQYFGPGTRLLVL.